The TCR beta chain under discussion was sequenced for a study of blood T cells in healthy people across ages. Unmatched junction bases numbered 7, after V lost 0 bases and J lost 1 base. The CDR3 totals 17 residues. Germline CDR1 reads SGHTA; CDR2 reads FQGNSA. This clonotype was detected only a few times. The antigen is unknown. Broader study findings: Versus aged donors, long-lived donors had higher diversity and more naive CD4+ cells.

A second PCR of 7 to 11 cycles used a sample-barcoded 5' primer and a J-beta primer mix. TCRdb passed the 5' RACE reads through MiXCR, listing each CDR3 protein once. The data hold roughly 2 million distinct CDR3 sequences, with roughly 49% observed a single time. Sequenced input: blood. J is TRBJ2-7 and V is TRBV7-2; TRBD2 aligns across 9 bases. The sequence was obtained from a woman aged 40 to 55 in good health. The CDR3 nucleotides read TGTGCCAGCAGCTTAGCGGCTAGCGGGGCCCTTTCCTACGAGCAGTACTTC. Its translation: CASSLAASGALSYEQYF.